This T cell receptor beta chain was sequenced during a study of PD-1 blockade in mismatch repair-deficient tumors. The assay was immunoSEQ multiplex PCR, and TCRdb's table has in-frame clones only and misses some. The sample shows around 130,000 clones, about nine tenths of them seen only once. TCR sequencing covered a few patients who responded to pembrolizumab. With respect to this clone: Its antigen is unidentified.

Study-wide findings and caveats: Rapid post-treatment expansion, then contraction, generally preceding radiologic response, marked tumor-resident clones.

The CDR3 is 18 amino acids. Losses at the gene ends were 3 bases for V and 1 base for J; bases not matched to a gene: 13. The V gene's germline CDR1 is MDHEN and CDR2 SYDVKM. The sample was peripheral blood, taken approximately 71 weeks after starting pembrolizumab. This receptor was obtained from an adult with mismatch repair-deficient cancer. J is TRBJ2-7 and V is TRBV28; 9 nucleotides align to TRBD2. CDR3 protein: CASSFQIRTSALSYEQYF. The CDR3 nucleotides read TGTGCCAGCAGTTTTCAAATCCGGACTAGCGCCCTTTCCTACGAGCAGTACTTC.